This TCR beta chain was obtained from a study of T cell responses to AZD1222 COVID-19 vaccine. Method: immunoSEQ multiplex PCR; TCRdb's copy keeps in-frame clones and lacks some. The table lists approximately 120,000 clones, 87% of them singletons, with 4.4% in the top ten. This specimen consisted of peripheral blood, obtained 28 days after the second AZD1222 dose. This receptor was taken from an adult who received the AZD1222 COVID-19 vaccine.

CDR3 protein: CASSRPGTGGLRGDTQYF. The CDR3 coding sequence is TGTGCCAGCAGTCGTCCCGGGACAGGGGGCCTAAGGGGAGATACGCAGTATTTT. The V gene is TRBV5-4, the J gene TRBJ2-3, with 12 nucleotides matching TRBD1. Looked up from germline, CDR1 is SGHNT and CDR2 is YYREEE (reference sequence). Losses at the gene ends were 5 bases for V and 5 bases for J; bases not matched to a gene: 15. The CDR3 extends over 18 amino acids.